The sequence of this T cell receptor beta chain was determined in a study of control samples from healthy donors and cancer patients. CDR1 is SEHNR, CDR2 FQNEAQ, per germline (reference sequence). The CDR3 totals 14 residues. V dropped 5 bases and J dropped 4 bases, with 12 bases sitting between them. Clones were sequenced by immunoSEQ multiplex PCR, and TCRdb holds only the in-frame ones, with some missing. The sample lists 90,000 or so clones, 85% to 90% occurring once. The source of this sequence is a woman in her sixties or seventies in good health. The sample was blood. The chain has TRBV7-9 and TRBJ1-3; tentatively, D is TRBD1 (5 bases). This CDR3 is CASSMAGNGNTIYF. The DNA for the CDR3 is TGTGCCAGCAGCATGGCAGGGAACGGAAACACCATATATTTT.